The clone carrying this T cell receptor beta chain has ten or more counts. The target antigen is unknown. From RNA transcripts, TCR beta CDR3 regions were amplified. The HTBI primer set was used in a first-round RT-PCR of the TCR CDR3. TCRdb fed the multiplex PCR reads into MiXCR, producing one record per CDR3 protein. The sample gives approximately 590,000 distinct CDR3 sequences, 15% to 19% of which show up once; roughly 6.6% is in the top ten. Germline CDR1 reads SQVTM; CDR2 reads ANQGSEA. CDR3 size: 14 residues. With 3 bases removed from V and 7 bases from J, the gap between germline ends came to 16 bases. The data were obtained in a study of T cells in Graves' hyperthyroidism and ophthalmopathy. Overall study results and limits: The blood repertoire included most of the expanded thyroid clonotypes above 0.001.

About 10 ml fresh peripheral blood yielded the PBMCs. This clonotype was obtained from a woman in her twenties or thirties with Graves' hyperthyroidism. V is TRBV29-1 and J is TRBJ2-1, with D possibly TRBD1 on 5 matching bases. The material sequenced was blood. CDR3 region: CSVDGQGLNNEQFF. The CDR3, as DNA: TGCAGCGTTGATGGTCAGGGTTTGAATAATGAGCAGTTCTTC.